This passage covers 28 T cell receptor beta chains from one sample sequenced in a study of Ad26.COV2.S vaccination and SARS-CoV-2 variants (dated by TCRdb to the early 2020s). Libraries were built with the immunoSEQ multiplex PCR assay. TCRdb obtained this table from immuneACCESS and retained in-frame rearrangements with V and J assigned. These tables miss some clones; where compared with another copy, unresolved V genes account for less than half of the shortfall, and the remainder is unexplained. This sample has 350,000 to 450,000 clones in its table, and approximately 90% of those were observed once. The ten largest clones add up to approximately 1.9% of the sample. The sample's treatment or condition label is to be understood as: some 20 received Ad26.COV2.S at low or high dose, single or two shots; about 5 received placebo; per-sample allocation not given. Repertoires of vaccine and placebo recipients were sequenced from samples collected on day 63 after the first injection.

The sample consisted of peripheral blood, taken in a trial of Ad26.COV2.S vaccine versus placebo. The receptors stem from a person aged 18-65 years who received the Ad26.COV2.S COVID-19 vaccine or a placebo.

The chain joins TRBV5-6 to TRBJ1-5; D is undetermined. CDR3 size: 14 residues. Germline V gene sequence: CDR1 SGHDT, CDR2 YYEEEE. The ends were cut back, 0 bases at V and 7 bases at J, with 11 bases in the middle. The CDR3 DNA is TGTGCCAGCAGCTTGGGGCGTATGGACCAGCCCCAGCATTTT. It is translated as CASSLGRMDQPQHF.

The chain recombines TRBV11-2 with TRBJ2-2, with 7 bases aligning to TRBD2. The CDR3 consists of 15 residues. V was pared by 1 base and J by 6 bases, with 5 bases of the junction left unmatched. CDR1 is SGHAT, CDR2 FQNNGV, per germline. The CDR3 DNA reads as TGTGCCAGCAGCTTAGTGGCGGGAGATGCCGGGGAGCTGTTTTTT. Encoded protein: CASSLVAGDAGELFF.

CDR3 sequence reads: CASSQGQISNQPQHF. DNA for the CDR3: TGCGCCAGCAGCCAGGGACAGATTAGCAATCAGCCCCAGCATTTT. V is TRBV4-1 and J is TRBJ1-5; TRBD1 aligns across 7 bases. The length of the CDR3 is 15 residues. CDR1 is MGHRA and CDR2 is YSYEKL in the germline V gene. The junction had 2 bases not matched to a gene; V was cut back by 3 bases and J by 0 bases.

J is TRBJ1-5 and V is TRBV6-5; D call uncertain. CDR1 is MNHEY and CDR2 is SVGAGI in the germline V gene. Trimming stripped 8 bases from V and 4 bases from J, with 15 bases between. This CDR3 region has 14 residues. CDR3 bases: TGTGCCAGCGGTTCGACCGGGTTGAATCAGCCCCAGCATTTT. Protein product: CASGSTGLNQPQHF.

This chain joins TRBV9 and TRBJ1-4; D is ambiguous. V was pared by 7 bases and J by 7 bases, with 20 bases between. Looked up from germline, CDR1 is SGDLS and CDR2 is YYNGEE. The CDR3 has 15 residues. CDR3 sequence: CASGSGSSWGEKLFF. CDR3 DNA: TGTGCCAGCGGAAGCGGATCTTCTTGGGGTGAAAAACTGTTTTTT. The whole variable domain, remainder taken from reference TRBV9 and TRBJ1-4, is DSGVTQTPKHLITATGQRVTLRCSPRSGDLSVYWYQQSLDQGLQFLIQYYNGEERAKGNILERFSAQQFPDLHSELNLSSLELGDSALYFCASGSGSSWGEKLFFGSGTQLSVL.

The chain uses TRBV5-1 and TRBJ2-5, with TRBD2 matching 8 bases. From germline, CDR1 is SGHRS and CDR2 YFSETQ. This CDR3 has 17 amino acids. The ends lost 2 bases at V and 5 bases at J; junction bases unmatched: 14. This CDR3 reads CASSFLTGLVVGETQYF. The DNA for the CDR3 is TGCGCCAGCAGCTTTCTCACGGGACTAGTAGTGGGGGAGACCCAGTACTTC.

The chain has TRBV7-2 and TRBJ2-1; maybe TRBD1 (6 bases). CDR3 length: 15 residues. The ends were cut back, 3 bases at V and 9 bases at J, with 18 bases in the middle. Germline V gene data show CDR1 as SGHTA and CDR2 as FQGNSA. CDR3 sequence reads: CASSFSLQGLREQFF. Written as DNA, the CDR3 is TGTGCCAGCAGCTTCAGTCTACAGGGTCTTCGTGAGCAGTTCTTC.

In nucleotides, the CDR3 is TGTGCCAGCAGCTGGGGGTTTGGGAGAAGCTCTGGAAACACCATATATTTT. Translated: CASSWGFGRSSGNTIYF. The chain links TRBV5-4 to TRBJ1-3, with a weak D call TRBD1 (5 bases). This CDR3 is 17 amino acids long. Trimming left V 3 bases short and J 0 bases short, with 16 bases between. In germline, CDR1 is SGHNT, CDR2 YYREEE (reference sequence).

The V and J genes are TRBV6-5 and TRBJ2-2; D may correspond to TRBD1 or TRBD2 (5 bases each). Trimming removed 8 bases at V and 4 bases at J, with 11 bases between. The V gene's germline CDR1 is MNHEY and CDR2 SVGAGI. This CDR3 comprises 13 residues. CDR3 loop: CASGRGGTGELFF. CDR3 DNA sequence: TGTGCCAGCGGACGGGGCGGCACCGGGGAGCTGTTTTTT.

The J gene is TRBJ2-1, the V gene TRBV9; D might be TRBD1 (6 bases). Germline CDR1 and CDR2: SGDLS and YYNGEE. The V gene lost 3 bases and the J gene lost 3 bases, with 13 bases spanning the gap. This CDR3 has 15 amino acids. This CDR3 is CASSGDTTRYNEQFF. Here the CDR3 DNA reads TGTGCCAGCAGCGGGGACACCACCCGCTACAATGAGCAGTTCTTC.

This sequence joins TRBV7-2 and TRBJ2-7; 9 nucleotides match TRBD2. The CDR3 sequence is 16 residues long. The V and J ends lost 1 base and 0 bases, in that order; junction bases with no gene match: 4. From germline, CDR1 is SGHTA and CDR2 FQGNSA. The CDR3 sequence is CASSLEGSGSSYEQYF. In DNA, the CDR3 is TGTGCCAGCAGCTTAGAGGGTAGCGGGAGCTCCTACGAGCAGTACTTC.

The chain links TRBV24-1 to TRBJ1-2; D is possibly TRBD1 (5 bases). V gave up 3 bases and J gave up 2 bases, with 15 bases separating them. The CDR3 sequence is 16 residues long. The germline CDR1 and CDR2 sequences are KGHDR and SFDVKD. CDR3 sequence: CATSDPRDRTNYGYTF. As DNA, the CDR3 is TGTGCCACCAGTGATCCAAGGGACCGAACAAACTATGGCTACACCTTC.

The V call is TRBV7-3, the J call TRBJ2-2, with 14 nucleotides matching TRBD2. The CDR3 length is 16 residues. Trimming took 4 bases from V and 5 from J; bases not matched to a gene: 3. Germline values: CDR1 SGHTA, CDR2 FQGTGA. The CDR3 DNA sequence: TGTGCCAGCAGCTCAGGACTAGCGGGAGGAACCGGGGAGCTGTTTTTT. This translates into CASSSGLAGGTGELFF.

This rearrangement joins TRBV19 to TRBJ1-2; 10 bases are shared with TRBD1. CDR3 size: 14 residues. The germline V gene encodes CDR1 LNHDA and CDR2 SQIVND (reference sequence). With 4 bases clipped from V and 4 bases from J, the junction kept 3 bases outside the gene matches. CDR3 sequence reads: CASSTGTGAYGYTF. CDR3 bases: TGTGCCAGTAGTACCGGGACAGGGGCCTATGGCTACACCTTC.

The chain uses TRBV27 and TRBJ1-1; 7 bases are a match to TRBD1. This CDR3 comprises 17 residues. The V and J ends lost 5 bases and 1 base, in that order; junction bases with no gene match: 13. Germline values: CDR1 MNHEY, CDR2 SMNVEV (reference sequence). The CDR3 here is CASSPVPAGGRNTEAFF. CDR3 sequence (DNA): TGTGCCAGCAGTCCCGTCCCGGCAGGGGGGAGGAACACTGAAGCTTTCTTT.

The chain joins TRBV7-9 to TRBJ2-2; D is perhaps TRBD2 (7 bases). This CDR3 is 16 amino acids long. Trimming took 6 bases from V and 7 from J, leaving 21 bases between them. Germline loops: CDR1 SEHNR, CDR2 FQNEAQ (reference sequence). CDR3 in amino acids: CASSSPGGGRNGELFF. The CDR3, as DNA: TGTGCCAGCAGTTCACCCGGCGGGGGCCGTAACGGGGAGCTGTTTTTT.

The CDR3 loop is CASSLGNQPQHF. The CDR3 DNA follows: TGCGCCAGCAGCCTAGGGAACCAGCCCCAGCATTTT. The V call is TRBV4-1, the J call TRBJ1-5; D is undetermined. Germline V gene sequence: CDR1 MGHRA, CDR2 YSYEKL. The CDR3 is 12 amino acids. V was trimmed by 4 bases and J by 7 bases, leaving 8 bases between them.

The V and J genes are TRBV30 and TRBJ1-6; maybe TRBD1 (6 bases). The germline V gene has CDR1 GTSNPN and CDR2 SVGIG (reference sequence). Trimming removed 3 bases from V and 5 bases from J, with 14 bases in between. The CDR3 contains 15 residues. The CDR3 loop is CAWRPPGQNNSPLHF. In DNA form, the CDR3 reads TGTGCCTGGAGACCCCCAGGACAGAATAATTCACCCCTCCACTTT.

The chain recombines TRBV28 with TRBJ2-3; TRBD2 matches at 7 bases. Losses at the gene ends were 6 bases for V and 3 bases for J; bases not matched to a gene: 9. Germline values: CDR1 MDHEN, CDR2 SYDVKM. CDR3 length: 15 amino acids. CDR3 coding DNA: TGTGCCAGCAGCTCTGAGCGGGATAGGACAGATACGCAGTATTTT. Protein product: CASSSERDRTDTQYF.

This clone was seen only a few times. This sample also contains other DNA sequences that code for the same CDR3. The chain joins TRBV5-1 to TRBJ2-5; the D is unclear. Trimming pared 3 bases from V and 1 base from J, leaving 1 base between. CDR1 is SGHRS and CDR2 is YFSETQ in the germline V gene. The CDR3 runs to 11 residues. CDR3 protein: CASSSQETQYF. DNA of the CDR3: TGCGCCAGCAGCTCCCAAGAGACCCAGTACTTC.

This clone was seen once. The chain links TRBV18 to TRBJ2-7, with TRBD1 matching over 7 bases. V shed 5 bases and J 1 base; nucleotides not matched to a gene: 8. This CDR3 comprises 15 residues. The germline V gene has CDR1 KGHSH and CDR2 LQKENI. The CDR3 loop is CASSEIQGISYEQYF. The DNA for the CDR3 is TGTGCCAGCTCAGAAATACAGGGGATTTCCTACGAGCAGTACTTC.

This chain joins TRBV7-8 and TRBJ2-5; possibly TRBD2 for D (5 bases). Germline CDR1 and CDR2: SGHVS and FQNEAQ. This CDR3 is built from 14 residues. The V and J ends lost 6 bases and 2 bases respectively, with 13 bases between them. CDR3 in DNA: TGTGCCAGCAGTCGCCGAGAGGGACAAGAGACCCAGTACTTC. It codes for CASSRREGQETQYF.

The DNA for the CDR3 is TGTGCCTGGAGTCAGGGGATCTACACCTTC. Residues: CAWSQGIYTF. The chain joins TRBV30 to TRBJ1-2; D may be TRBD1 (6 bases). Germline V gives CDR1 GTSNPN, CDR2 SVGIG (reference sequence). V was shortened by 2 bases and J by 10 bases, with 8 bases between the two germline ends. This CDR3 region has 10 residues.

The count of this clone is one. The rearrangement uses TRBV6-5 and TRBJ2-7; D is possibly TRBD1 (5 bases). This CDR3 is built from 14 residues. Germline lookup yields CDR1 MNHEY and CDR2 SVGAGI. Trimming took 2 bases from V and 3 from J, leaving 11 bases between them. The CDR3 loop reads CASSYGAAVYEQYF. The DNA for the CDR3 is TGTGCCAGCAGTTACGGGGCGGCGGTCTACGAGCAGTACTTC.

This clone was detected only once. J is TRBJ2-7 and V is TRBV12-3 or TRBV12-4; D not resolved. V dropped 3 bases and J dropped 7 bases, with 10 bases sitting between them. This CDR3 contains 12 residues. Here the CDR3 DNA reads TGTGCCAGCAGTTTCAGCCCCACGGAGCAGTACTTC. It codes for CASSFSPTEQYF.

The gene calls are TRBV7-6 and TRBJ2-2, with D maybe TRBD2 (6 bases). Trimming shortened V by 5 bases and J by 5 bases, and 12 bases separated the two germline ends. Germline CDR1 and CDR2: SGHVS and FNYEAQ. The CDR3 contains 14 residues. The CDR3 region has the DNA TGTGCCAGCAGCCTTGGAGGGCATACCGGGGAGCTGTTTTTT. Translation: CASSLGGHTGELFF.

The V and J genes are TRBV6-6 and TRBJ2-2, with D possibly matching TRBD1 (6 bases). Germline V gene sequence: CDR1 MNHNY, CDR2 SVGAGI (reference sequence). This CDR3 comprises 16 residues. The V gene lost 2 bases and the J gene lost 0 bases, with 10 bases spanning the gap. This chain's CDR3 is CASSYRQASNTGELFF. For the CDR3, the DNA is TGTGCCAGCAGTTACCGACAGGCGTCGAACACCGGGGAGCTGTTTTTT.

V usage is TRBV13 and J usage is TRBJ1-4; 7 bases line up with TRBD1. V shed 5 bases and J 6 bases; nucleotides not matched to a gene: 9. The V gene's germline CDR1 is PRHDT and CDR2 FYEKMQ (reference sequence). The CDR3 extends over 15 amino acids. The DNA of the CDR3 is TGTGCCAGCAGCCCCAGACAGGGAAGGGATGAAAAACTGTTTTTT. Its protein product is CASSPRQGRDEKLFF.